The present T cell receptor (beta chain) was sequenced within a study of cytomegalovirus exposure and HLA in healthy donors (dated by TCRdb to the late 2010s). Turning to the overall study: According to an earlier analysis of several hundred of the donors, 150 million to 200 million T cells yielded 117 million unique TCR beta sequences and about 300 Gb of sequence data. An early release covering approximately 600 HLA-typed donors comprised about 300 gigabases of sequencing data and around 80 million unique TCR sequences. The genetic ancestry cluster associated with self-reported Caucasian donors included approximately 85% of the approximately 400 genotyped donors. The study aimed to test whether cataloging public T cell receptors could reveal signatures of past pathogen exposure. Using immunosequencing, the study profiled T cell repertoires from 640 or so subjects and related those repertoires to cytomegalovirus serostatus. Along with the roughly 670-subject first cohort, a separate validation cohort of over a hundred different subjects was used. To predict cytomegalovirus infection status, the study brought together high-throughput TCR immunosequencing, statistical association of individual TCRs with disease status, and machine learning. A later analysis re-examined previously published TCR beta repertoires from 600 to 700 donors and added high-resolution HLA genotyping to investigate patterns of TCR occurrence. In the later analysis, no new phenotypic data were used to find candidate immune exposures; instead, reliance was placed on TCR beta sequences and their occurrence across donors. An earlier analysis of 587 of the donors applied high-throughput TCR beta sequencing to assess whether each TCR beta V gene segment acted as functional or pseudogenic. Donor age, sex, ethnicity and CMV serostatus were compiled alongside the repertoire data. A later genetic analysis used genome-wide SNP genotypes for about 60% of the roughly 700 donors, treating that subset as a discovery cohort. Every discovery cohort repertoire had been produced on one sequencing platform. Both class I and class II loci were covered by HLA typing, at four-digit resolution. The number of donors typed differed by locus, with roughly 620-630 for A, B, C, DRB1 and DQB1, approximately 500 for DQA1, 606 for DPA1, and approximately 470 for DPB1. Because of strong linkage in the cohort, roughly five DR-DQ haplotypes were treated as single units for association and clustering. Across approximately 400 genotyped donors of the cohort, an average of about 240,000 unique TCR beta nucleotide sequences per donor were sequenced, and 15% to 20% of those sequences were non-productive.

The germline V gene specifies SGHDT as CDR1 and YYEEEE as CDR2. Reading from cysteine to phenylalanine, the CDR3 counts 16 amino acids. Of the read, only the CDR3 DNA is kept; its 48 bases are in frame from base 1. The cohort comprised some 680 healthy bone marrow donors. Cohort members were all nominally healthy when sampled, although unrecorded immune exposures were likely present. The donor was CMV seropositive and was included in the group of 250 to 350 seropositive cohort members. Every donor gave a peripheral blood sample, and the peripheral blood mononuclear cells from that sample were used for TCR beta sequencing. The Qiagen DNeasy Blood Extraction Kit was used to extract genomic DNA from the blood cell samples. Overall results and qualifications from the work: An earlier analysis of approximately 570 of the donors showed that most TCR beta V segments appeared in productive rearrangements either about 87% or about 30% of the time, which broadly matched IMGT annotations. When HLA alleles, especially DR and DQ, strongly co-occurred, TCR associations were difficult to assign to individual alleles. Only TCR beta chains were sequenced in this cohort, and the absence of alpha or paired-chain data limited detectable features. Across donors, most TCR sequences were observed very rarely, whereas some public TCRs were present in many individuals. The classifier was reported to diagnose cytomegalovirus status with high specificity and sensitivity in both the original and validation cohorts. Because counts were too low, roughly 16 rarely observed V segments, including chromosome 9 orphons, were left out of the earlier analysis of 587 of the donors. The authors suggested that the approach could potentially be extended to other disease states and immunological phenotypes. A later genetic analysis reported fewer N-insertions in productive TCRs among donors in an Asian-associated ancestry cluster than the roughly 700-donor mean. Because HLA typing was unavailable for some donors at each locus, only the typed subset was used in association tests. A later analysis found that most CMV-associated TCR beta chains appeared HLA-restricted, with HLA associations seemingly driven largely by CMV exposure. For the cohort, immune exposure information was limited to CMV serostatus. A later analysis found that HLA-associated TCR beta chains were more clonally expanded and had lower generation probabilities than equally common non-associated chains. A later genetic analysis associated a missense DCLRE1C variant with V-gene and J-gene trimming of TCR beta chains, and an independent cohort replicated the association. In vitro tests confirmed that a few of the cytomegalovirus-associated TCR beta chains recognize cytomegalovirus antigens. A total of 150 or so TCR beta chains were listed by the study as associated with cytomegalovirus. Correlated functional status among segregating V segments might reflect linkage disequilibrium, but an unknown experimental factor could not be ruled out. Roughly uniform sequencing depth across donors was assumed in presence/absence analyses, although this assumption may not hold. Some IMGT-functional V segments, including TRBV6-2 and TRBV6-3, could not be distinguished by the 87-base-pair reads and were therefore excluded. At a false discovery rate of 0.05, a later analysis linked fewer than 20,000 TCR beta sequences to specific HLA alleles. In a later analysis, the rate of TCR association differed among HLA loci, with DRB1 alleles having the most associated TCRs and HLA-C alleles having the fewest. A further reported finding was that TCR beta sequences accurately predicted the HLA-A and HLA-B alleles for most subjects in the first cohort. A cluster of highly shared sequence variants was judged likely to represent a technical artifact of the sequencing pipeline. In a later analysis, several top co-occurrence clusters were reported to appear linked to parvovirus B19, influenza, CMV and Epstein-Barr virus.

This clone came up a few times. Its binding antigen is unknown. The junction and the germline gene differ at one end; a read error may be behind it. Library preparation used the immunoSEQ multiplex PCR assay. For the multiplex PCR, a mixture combining 60 forward primers for TCR Vbeta segments and 13 reverse primers for TCR Jbeta segments was used. Amplification of the CDR3 region of rearranged TCR beta genes was performed with a multiplex PCR assay on genomic DNA. On the Illumina HiSeq System, the amplified TCR beta libraries were sequenced as 87-base-pair reads. The study's own analysis went as follows. A later analysis tallied roughly 78 million unique TCR beta chains across the 660 or so repertoires, and about 12 million of those chains were shared by two or more donors. Raw reads were error-corrected and collapsed into unique sequences by a nearest-neighbor algorithm in which closely related sequences were merged to remove PCR and sequencing errors. To assign V, D and J gene segments, CDR3 sequences were aligned to IMGT reference sequences. For a sequence to be retained, a match of at least six nucleotides was required to both a V gene segment and a J gene segment. A rearrangement was called productive if the CDR3 had no stop codons and remained in frame with V and J, and every other rearrangement was called non-productive. CDR3 was defined according to IMGT convention as the region running from the second conserved V-encoded cysteine to the conserved J-encoded phenylalanine. The earlier analysis of fewer than 700 of the donors excluded sequences that lacked an unambiguous match to a single V gene segment. In an earlier analysis of approximately 500 of the donors, a V segment was called functional when productive rearrangements were above 56.7%, and segregating when the standard deviation between donors exceeded 5%. A statistical classification framework was built to diagnose cytomegalovirus status from the catalog of TCR beta chain sequences. A later analysis assigned V and J genes by comparing TCR nucleotide sequences with IMGT/GENE-DB human TR gene sequences. In a later analysis, CDR3 sequences and most-parsimonious VDJ recombination scenarios were assigned using the TCRdist pipeline. In a later analysis, each TCR beta chain was defined by its CDR3 amino acid sequence together with its V-gene family, and reads without a unique V-gene family were excluded. To address suspected cross-contamination and a sequencing artifact, a later analysis removed under 600 highly shared, low-generation-probability nucleotide sequences. In a later analysis, a clonal expansion index was calculated for each public chain from normalized within-repertoire ranks of inferred template counts. In a later analysis, generation probabilities were computed using a VDJ recombination model fitted to out-of-frame rearrangements, and the results were checked against IGoR. Hypergeometric tests were used in a later analysis to score TCR-TCR, TCR-HLA and TCR-CMV co-occurrence, with a repertoire-size bias correction applied to the TCR pairs. False discovery rates were estimated in a later analysis by permuting HLA or CMV assignments 20 times. In a later analysis, co-occurring TCRs were grouped using DBSCAN, and TCRdist sequence similarity was added for clustering within HLA-allele-positive subsets. Repertoires with fewer than 30,000 or more than 120,000 public chains, plus five repertoires with anomalous nucleotide sharing, were excluded from co-occurrence clustering. TCRdb provides this immuneACCESS table in a form limited to in-frame rearrangements. Some clones are lacking; in checked studies, under half of them reflect an unresolved V gene, and why the rest are absent is not known. V and J calls and clone size come straight from that table; D and trimming were deduced from the DNA. The sample table contains 150,000 to 200,000 clones; only one count was recorded for over 65% of them. Roughly 7.1% of the sample belongs to the ten largest clones.

This sequence uses TRBV5-6 and TRBJ2-5, with 10 bases aligning to TRBD2. The receptor comes from a man aged 40-49 years in good health and CMV-seropositive. Sequencing was carried out using PBMCs. The CDR3 reads CASSHSSGLAKDGRHF. The nucleotide sequence reads as follows: TGTGCCAGCAGCCACTCCTCGGGACTAGCGAAGGATGGTAGGCACTTC.